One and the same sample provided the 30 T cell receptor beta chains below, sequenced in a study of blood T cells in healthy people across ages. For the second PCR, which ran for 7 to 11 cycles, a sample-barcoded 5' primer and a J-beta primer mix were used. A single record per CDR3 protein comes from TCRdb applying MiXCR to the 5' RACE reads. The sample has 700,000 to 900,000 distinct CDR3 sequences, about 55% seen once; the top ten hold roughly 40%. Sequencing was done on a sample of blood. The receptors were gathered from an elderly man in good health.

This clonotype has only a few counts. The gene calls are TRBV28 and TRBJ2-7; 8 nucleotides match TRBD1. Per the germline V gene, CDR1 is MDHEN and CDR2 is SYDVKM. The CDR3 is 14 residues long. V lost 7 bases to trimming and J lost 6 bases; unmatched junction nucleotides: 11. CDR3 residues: CASNPSRGLREQYF. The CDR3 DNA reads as TGTGCCAGCAACCCCAGCAGGGGGCTCCGCGAGCAGTACTTC.

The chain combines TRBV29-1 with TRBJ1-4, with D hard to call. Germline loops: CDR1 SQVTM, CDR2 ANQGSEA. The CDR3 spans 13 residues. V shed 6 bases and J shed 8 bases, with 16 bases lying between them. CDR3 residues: CSVSGRVNEKLFF. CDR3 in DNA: TGCAGCGTCTCCGGACGGGTAAACGAAAAACTGTTTTTT. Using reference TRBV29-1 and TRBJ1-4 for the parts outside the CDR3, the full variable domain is SAVISQKPSRDICQRGTSLTIQCQVDSQVTMMFWYRQQPGQSLTLIATANQGSEATYESGFVIDKFPISRPNLTFSTLTVSNMSPEDSSIYLCSVSGRVNEKLFFGSGTQLSVL.

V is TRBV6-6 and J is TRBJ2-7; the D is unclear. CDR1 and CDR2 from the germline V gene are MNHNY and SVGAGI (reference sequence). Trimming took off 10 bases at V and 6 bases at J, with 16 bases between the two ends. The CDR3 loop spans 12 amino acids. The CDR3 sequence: CATLSQGREQYF. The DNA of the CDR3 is TGTGCCACCTTGTCCCAAGGGCGCGAGCAGTACTTC.

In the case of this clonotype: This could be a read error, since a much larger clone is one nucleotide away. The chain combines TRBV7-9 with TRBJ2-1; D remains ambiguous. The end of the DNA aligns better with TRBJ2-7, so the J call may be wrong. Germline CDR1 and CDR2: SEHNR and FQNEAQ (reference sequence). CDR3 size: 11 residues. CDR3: CASTSYNEQYF. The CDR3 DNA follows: TGTGCCAGCACCTCCTACAATGAGCAGTACTTC.

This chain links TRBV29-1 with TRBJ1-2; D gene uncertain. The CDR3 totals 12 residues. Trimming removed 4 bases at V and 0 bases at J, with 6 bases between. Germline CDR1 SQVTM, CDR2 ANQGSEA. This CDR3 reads CSVGGTNYGYTF. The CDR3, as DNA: TGCAGCGTTGGTGGGACTAACTATGGCTACACCTTC.

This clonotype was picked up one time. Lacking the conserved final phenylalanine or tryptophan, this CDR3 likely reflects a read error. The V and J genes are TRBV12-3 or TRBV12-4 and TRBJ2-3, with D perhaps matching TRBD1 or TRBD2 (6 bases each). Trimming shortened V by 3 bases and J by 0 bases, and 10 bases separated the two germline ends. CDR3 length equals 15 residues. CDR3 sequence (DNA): TGTGCCAGCAGTTTGGGGGGCGGTAGCACAGATACGCAGTATTCT. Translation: CASSLGGGSTDTQYS.

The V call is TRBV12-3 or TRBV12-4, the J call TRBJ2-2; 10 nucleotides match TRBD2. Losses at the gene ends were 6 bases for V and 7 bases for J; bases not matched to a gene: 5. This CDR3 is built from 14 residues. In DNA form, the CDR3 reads TGTGCCAGCAGAGAACTAGCGGGATTCGGGGAGCTGTTTTTT. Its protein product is CASRELAGFGELFF.

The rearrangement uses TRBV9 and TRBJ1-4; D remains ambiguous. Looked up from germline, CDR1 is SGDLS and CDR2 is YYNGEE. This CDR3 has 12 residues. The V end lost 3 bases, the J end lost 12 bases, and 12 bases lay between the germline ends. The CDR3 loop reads CASSADPRELFF. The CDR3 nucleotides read TGTGCCAGCAGCGCCGATCCAAGGGAACTGTTTTTT.

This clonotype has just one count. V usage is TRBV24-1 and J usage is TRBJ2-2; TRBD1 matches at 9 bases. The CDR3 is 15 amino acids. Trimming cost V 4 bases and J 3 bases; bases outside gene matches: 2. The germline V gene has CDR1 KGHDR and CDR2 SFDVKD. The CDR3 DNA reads TGTGCCACCAGTGACAACAGGGGGCACACCGGGGAGCTGTTTTTT. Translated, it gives CATSDNRGHTGELFF.

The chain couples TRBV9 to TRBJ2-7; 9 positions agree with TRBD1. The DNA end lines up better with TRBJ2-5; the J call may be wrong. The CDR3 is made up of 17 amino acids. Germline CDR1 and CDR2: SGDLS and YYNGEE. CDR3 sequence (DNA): TGTGCCAGCAGCGTCATTACAGGACAGGGGATGGCAGAGACCCAGTACTTC. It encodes CASSVITGQGMAETQYF.

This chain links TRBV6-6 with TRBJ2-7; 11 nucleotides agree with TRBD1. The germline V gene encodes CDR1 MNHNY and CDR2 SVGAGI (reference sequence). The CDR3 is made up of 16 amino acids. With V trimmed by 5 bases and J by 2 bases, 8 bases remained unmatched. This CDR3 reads CASSNPPGQGAYEQYF. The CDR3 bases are TGTGCCAGCAGTAATCCCCCGGGACAGGGGGCCTACGAGCAGTACTTC.

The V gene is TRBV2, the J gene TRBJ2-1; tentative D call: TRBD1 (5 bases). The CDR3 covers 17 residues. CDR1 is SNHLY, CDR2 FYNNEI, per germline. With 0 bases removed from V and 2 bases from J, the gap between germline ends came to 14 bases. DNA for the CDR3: TGTGCCAGCAGTGAAGCGACAGCGATTCCCCCCTACAATGAGCAGTTCTTC. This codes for CASSEATAIPPYNEQFF.

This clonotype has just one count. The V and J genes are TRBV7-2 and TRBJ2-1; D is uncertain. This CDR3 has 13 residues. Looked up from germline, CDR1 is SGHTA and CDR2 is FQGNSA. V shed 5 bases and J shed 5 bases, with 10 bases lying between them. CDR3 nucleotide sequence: TGTGCCAGCAGCGCCCAGCGAGACAATGAGCAGTTCTTC. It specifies CASSAQRDNEQFF.

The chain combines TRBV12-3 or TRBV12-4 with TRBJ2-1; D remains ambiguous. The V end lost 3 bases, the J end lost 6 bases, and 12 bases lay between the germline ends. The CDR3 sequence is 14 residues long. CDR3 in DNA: TGTGCCAGCAGTTTCTTGACCAGTTCCAATGAGCAGTTCTTC. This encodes CASSFLTSSNEQFF.

CDR3 DNA sequence: TGCAGCGCCGGATCGGGCCCCCTTCAGCCCCAGCATTTT. This translates into CSAGSGPLQPQHF. The chain joins TRBV29-1 to TRBJ1-5; D gene unclear. Germline assignment: CDR1 SQVTM and CDR2 ANQGSEA. V shed 7 bases and J shed 6 bases, with 16 bases lying between them. The CDR3 totals 13 residues.

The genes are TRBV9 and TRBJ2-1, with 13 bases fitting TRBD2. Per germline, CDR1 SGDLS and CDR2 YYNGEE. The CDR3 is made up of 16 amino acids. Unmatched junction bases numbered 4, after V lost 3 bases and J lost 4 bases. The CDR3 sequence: CASSEKTSGGYNEQFF. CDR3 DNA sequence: TGTGCCAGCAGCGAAAAGACTAGCGGGGGGTACAATGAGCAGTTCTTC. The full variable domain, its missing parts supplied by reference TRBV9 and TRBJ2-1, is DSGVTQTPKHLITATGQRVTLRCSPRSGDLSVYWYQQSLDQGLQFLIQYYNGEERAKGNILERFSAQQFPDLHSELNLSSLELGDSALYFCASSEKTSGGYNEQFFGPGTRLTVL.

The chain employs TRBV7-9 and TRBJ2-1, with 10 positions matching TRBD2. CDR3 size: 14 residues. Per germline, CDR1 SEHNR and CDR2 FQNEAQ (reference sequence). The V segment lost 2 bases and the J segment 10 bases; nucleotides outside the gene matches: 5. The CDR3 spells CASSLPLTSGEQFF. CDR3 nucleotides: TGTGCCAGCAGCTTACCCTTGACTAGCGGGGAGCAGTTCTTC.

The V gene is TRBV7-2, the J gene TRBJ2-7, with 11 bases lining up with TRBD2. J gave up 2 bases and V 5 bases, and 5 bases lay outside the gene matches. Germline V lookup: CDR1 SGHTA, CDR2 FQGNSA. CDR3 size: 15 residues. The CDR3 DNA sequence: TGTGCCAGCAGCACTTTAGCGGGAGGGCCCTACGAGCAGTACTTC. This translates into CASSTLAGGPYEQYF.

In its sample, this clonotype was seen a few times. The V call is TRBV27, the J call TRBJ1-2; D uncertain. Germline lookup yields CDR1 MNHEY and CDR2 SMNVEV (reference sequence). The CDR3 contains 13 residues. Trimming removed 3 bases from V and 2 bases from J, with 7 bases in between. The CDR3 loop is CASSLRQNYGYTF. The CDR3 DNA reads TGTGCCAGCAGTTTGCGCCAGAACTATGGCTACACCTTC.

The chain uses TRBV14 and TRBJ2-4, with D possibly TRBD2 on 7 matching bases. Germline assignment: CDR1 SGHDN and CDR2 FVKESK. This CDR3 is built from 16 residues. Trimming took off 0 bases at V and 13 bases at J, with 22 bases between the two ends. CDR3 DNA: TGTGCCAGCAGCCAAGATTCGGGGGGCGCCCCGAATGAGCAGTACTTC. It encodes CASSQDSGGAPNEQYF. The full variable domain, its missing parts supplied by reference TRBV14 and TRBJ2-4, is EAGVTQFPSHSVIEKGQTVTLRCDPISGHDNLYWYRRVMGKEIKFLLHFVKESKQDESGMPNNRFLAERTGGTYSTLKVQPAELEDSGVYFCASSQDSGGAPNEQYFGAGTRLSVL.

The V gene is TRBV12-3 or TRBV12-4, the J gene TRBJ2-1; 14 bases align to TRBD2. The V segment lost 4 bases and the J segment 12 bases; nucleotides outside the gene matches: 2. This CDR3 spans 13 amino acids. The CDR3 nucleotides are TGTGCCAGCAGTTCGACTAGCGGGAGGGTGCAGTTCTTC. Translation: CASSSTSGRVQFF.

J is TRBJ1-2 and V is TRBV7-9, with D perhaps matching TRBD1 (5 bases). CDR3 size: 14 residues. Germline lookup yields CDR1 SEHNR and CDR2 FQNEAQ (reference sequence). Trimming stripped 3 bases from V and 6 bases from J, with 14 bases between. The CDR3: CASSFGGEVHGYTF. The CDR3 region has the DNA TGTGCCAGCAGCTTCGGGGGGGAGGTGCATGGCTACACCTTC.

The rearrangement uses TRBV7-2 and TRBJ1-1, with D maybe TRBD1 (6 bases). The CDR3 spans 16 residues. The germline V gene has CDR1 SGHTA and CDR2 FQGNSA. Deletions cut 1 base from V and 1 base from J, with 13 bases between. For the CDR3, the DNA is TGTGCCAGCAGCTTAGTTGCGGGGGCCGCGAACACTGAAGCTTTCTTT. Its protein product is CASSLVAGAANTEAFF.

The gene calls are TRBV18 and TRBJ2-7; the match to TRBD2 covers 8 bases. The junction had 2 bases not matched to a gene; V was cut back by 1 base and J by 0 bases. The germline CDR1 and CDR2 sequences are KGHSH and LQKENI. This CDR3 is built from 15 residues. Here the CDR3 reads CASSPQSGSSYEQYF. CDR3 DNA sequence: TGTGCCAGCTCACCACAGAGCGGGAGCTCCTACGAGCAGTACTTC.

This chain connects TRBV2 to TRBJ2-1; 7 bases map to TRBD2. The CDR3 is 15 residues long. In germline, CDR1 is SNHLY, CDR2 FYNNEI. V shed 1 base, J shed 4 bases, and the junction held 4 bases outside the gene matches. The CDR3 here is CASSEGAGSYNEQFF. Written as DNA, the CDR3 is TGTGCCAGCAGTGAAGGAGCGGGAAGTTACAATGAGCAGTTCTTC. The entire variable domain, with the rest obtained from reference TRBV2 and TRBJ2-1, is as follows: EPEVTQTPSHQVTQMGQEVILRCVPISNHLYFYWYRQILGQKVEFLVSFYNNEISEKSEIFDDQFSVERPDGSNFTLKIRSTKLEDSAMYFCASSEGAGSYNEQFFGPGTRLTVL.

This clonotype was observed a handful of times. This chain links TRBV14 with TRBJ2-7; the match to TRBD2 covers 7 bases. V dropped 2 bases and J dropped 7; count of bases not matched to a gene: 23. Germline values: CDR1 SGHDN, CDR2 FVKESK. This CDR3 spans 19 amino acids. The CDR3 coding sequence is TGTGCCAGCAGCCAACGCGGGAGCCCCAGTAATTATCGAGCGAAGGAGCAGTACTTC. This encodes CASSQRGSPSNYRAKEQYF.

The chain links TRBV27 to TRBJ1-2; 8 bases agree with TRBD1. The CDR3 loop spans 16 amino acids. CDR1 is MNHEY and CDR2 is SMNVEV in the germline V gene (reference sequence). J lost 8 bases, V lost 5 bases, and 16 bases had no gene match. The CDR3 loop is CASSPQGAPANRGYTF. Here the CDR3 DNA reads TGTGCCAGCAGTCCCCAGGGGGCCCCTGCTAATCGCGGCTACACCTTC.

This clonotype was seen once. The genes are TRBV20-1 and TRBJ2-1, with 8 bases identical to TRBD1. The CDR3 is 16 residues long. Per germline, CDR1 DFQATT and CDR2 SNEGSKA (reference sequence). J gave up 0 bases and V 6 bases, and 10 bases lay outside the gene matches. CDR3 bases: TGCAGTGCCCCGAAAGGGGACAGGTTCTCCTACAATGAGCAGTTCTTC. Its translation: CSAPKGDRFSYNEQFF.

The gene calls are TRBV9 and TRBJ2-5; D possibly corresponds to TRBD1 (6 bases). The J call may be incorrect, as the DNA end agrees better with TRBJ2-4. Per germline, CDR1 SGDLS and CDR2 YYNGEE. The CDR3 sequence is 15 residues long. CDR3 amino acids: CASSAGDLAKNIQYF. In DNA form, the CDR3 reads TGTGCCAGCAGCGCAGGGGATTTAGCCAAAAACATTCAGTACTTC.

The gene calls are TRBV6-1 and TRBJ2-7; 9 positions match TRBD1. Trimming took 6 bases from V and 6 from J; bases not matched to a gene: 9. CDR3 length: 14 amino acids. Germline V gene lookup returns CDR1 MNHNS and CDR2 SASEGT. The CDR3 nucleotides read TGTGCCAGCAGGGGGACAGGGTCGTCCGCCGAGCAGTACTTC. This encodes CASRGTGSSAEQYF.